These 18 T cell receptor beta chains share one sample of origin, sequenced in a study of shared clonotypes between healthy human individuals. Assay used: immunoSEQ multiplex PCR; TCRdb lists only in-frame clones, some missing. The sample contains about 1.1 million clones, about 80% of which appear only once. What was sequenced was memory CD4+ T cells from PBMCs. Described subset: CD45RA-negative fraction. These receptors originate from a young man in good health. Some clones in this sample may be carry-over from other donors' samples.

The CDR3 loop reads CASCRAGSYQETQYF. The CDR3 DNA is TGTGCCAGCTGCCGCGCGGGCTCGTACCAAGAGACCCAGTACTTC. This rearrangement joins TRBV7-9 to TRBJ2-5; a possible D gene is TRBD2 (5 bases). V shed 8 bases and J shed 0 bases, with 16 bases lying between them. Germline V lookup: CDR1 SEHNR, CDR2 FQNEAQ (reference sequence). This CDR3 has 15 residues.

This clone has a single count. It may be a read error: a sequence one base away is much more abundant. The chain carries TRBV7-9 and TRBJ2-1, with D possibly being TRBD2 (6 bases). V was pared by 5 bases and J by 4 bases, with 9 bases between. CDR1 and CDR2 (germline): SEHNR, FQNEAQ (reference sequence). CDR3 length: 13 residues. The CDR3 spells CASSVRGYNEQFF. The DNA for the CDR3 is TGTGCCAGCAGCGTACGGGGGTACAATGAGCAGTTCTTC.

The chain recombines TRBV7-9 with TRBJ2-5; no firm D call. The ends were cut back, 5 bases at V and 7 bases at J, with 11 bases in the middle. CDR3 length equals 12 residues. The V gene's germline CDR1 is SEHNR and CDR2 FQNEAQ (reference sequence). In nucleotides, the CDR3 is TGTGCCAGCAGCCAGGAGATGGGGACCCAGTACTTC. Translation gives CASSQEMGTQYF.

This clone came up once. The V and J genes are TRBV30 and TRBJ2-3; 8 bases line up with TRBD2. CDR1 and CDR2 from the germline V gene are GTSNPN and SVGIG (reference sequence). After removal of 0 bases from V and 10 bases from J, the junction contained 6 bases not matched to a gene. The CDR3 contains 13 residues. CDR3: CAWSVRREVAQYF. CDR3 in DNA: TGTGCCTGGAGTGTAAGGCGGGAGGTGGCGCAGTATTTT. The variable domain in full, completed from reference TRBV30 and TRBJ2-3, reads SQTIHQWPATLVQPVGSPLSLECTVEGTSNPNLYWYRQAAGRGLQLLFYSVGIGQISSEVPQNLSASRPQDRQFILSSKKLLLSDSGFYLCAWSVRREVAQYFGPGTRLTVL.

The V and J genes are TRBV2 and TRBJ1-5; D might be TRBD1 (6 bases). CDR1 and CDR2 from the germline V gene are SNHLY and FYNNEI. The CDR3 loop spans 15 amino acids. The V end was cut by 4 bases, the J end by 4 bases, with 14 bases between. CDR3 nucleotides: TGTGCCAGCAGTGTTCTTGGACAGCAGAATCAGCCCCAGCATTTT. Residues: CASSVLGQQNQPQHF.

There are a few counts of this clone. V and J are TRBV6-5 and TRBJ1-5, with D unclear. From germline, CDR1 is MNHEY and CDR2 SVGAGI. The length of the CDR3 is 14 residues. V lost 6 bases and J 5 bases, leaving 14 bases between the germline ends. The CDR3 nucleotides read TGTGCCAGCAGCTCCGCGGTTTGGGATCAGCCCCAGCATTTT. Protein product: CASSSAVWDQPQHF.

The chain recombines TRBV5-1 with TRBJ2-2, with 11 bases identical to TRBD2. V was clipped by 3 bases and J by 2 bases; unmatched bases: 15. CDR3 size: 20 residues. CDR1 and CDR2 from the germline V gene are SGHRS and YFSETQ. CDR3 region: CASSSLTGLAGETNTGELFF. Written as DNA, the CDR3 is TGCGCCAGCAGCTCTCTAACCGGACTAGCGGGCGAAACCAACACCGGGGAGCTGTTTTTT.

The chain links TRBV6-6 to TRBJ1-5, with unresolved D. Deletions cut 2 bases from V and 5 bases from J, with 4 bases between. CDR1 and CDR2 (germline): MNHNY, SVGAGI (reference sequence). CDR3 size: 12 residues. CDR3 protein: CASSYGDQPQHF. DNA for the CDR3: TGTGCCAGCAGTTACGGGGATCAGCCCCAGCATTTT.

The chain is built from TRBV6-6 and TRBJ2-7; D is undetermined. This CDR3 comprises 11 residues. V was clipped by 6 bases and J by 4 bases, with 7 bases between them. Germline CDR1 reads MNHNY; CDR2 reads SVGAGI (reference sequence). The CDR3 sequence is CASRSEYEQYF. CDR3 nucleotides: TGTGCCAGCAGGTCAGAGTACGAGCAGTACTTC.

The chain uses TRBV2 and TRBJ2-5; 9 bases are shared with TRBD1. The CDR3 has 13 residues. Germline values: CDR1 SNHLY, CDR2 FYNNEI. V trimming: 8 bases; J trimming: 5 bases; junction bases outside the gene matches: 6. CDR3 nucleotides: TGTGCCAGCTCCCGGGACAGGGATGAGACCCAGTACTTC. This sequence encodes CASSRDRDETQYF. The full variable domain, its missing parts supplied by reference TRBV2 and TRBJ2-5, is EPEVTQTPSHQVTQMGQEVILRCVPISNHLYFYWYRQILGQKVEFLVSFYNNEISEKSEIFDDQFSVERPDGSNFTLKIRSTKLEDSAMYFCASSRDRDETQYFGPGTRLLVL.

This clone has at least ten counts. The chain's CDR3 is CSAGGTGNTIYF. In DNA, the CDR3 is TGCAGCGCTGGGGGAACTGGAAACACCATATATTTT. The chain couples TRBV29-1 to TRBJ1-3, with D perhaps TRBD1 (5 bases). V was cut by 7 bases and J by 2 bases, with 9 bases left in between. The CDR3 loop spans 12 amino acids. Germline values: CDR1 SQVTM, CDR2 ANQGSEA.

Here the CDR3 reads CASSEQGARYNEQFF. For the CDR3, the DNA is TGTGCCAGCAGTGAACAGGGGGCGCGTTACAATGAGCAGTTCTTC. The rearrangement uses TRBV2 and TRBJ2-1; TRBD1 matches 8 bases. Losses at the gene ends were 2 bases for V and 4 bases for J; bases not matched to a gene: 4. Germline V gene data show CDR1 as SNHLY and CDR2 as FYNNEI. The CDR3 runs 15 residues.

The chain carries TRBV10-3 and TRBJ2-7, with 7 nucleotides matching TRBD2. The CDR3 consists of 12 residues. Germline lookup yields CDR1 ENHRY and CDR2 SYGVKD. Trimming took 3 bases from V and 6 from J; bases not matched to a gene: 2. The chain's CDR3 is CAISDRGVEQYF. As DNA, the CDR3 is TGTGCCATCAGTGACCGGGGGGTCGAGCAGTACTTC.

With respect to this clone: This CDR3 is also generated by other DNA sequences in the sample. The J gene is TRBJ1-2, the V gene TRBV27, with D maybe TRBD1 (6 bases). The length of the CDR3 is 13 residues. CDR1 and CDR2 (germline): MNHEY, SMNVEV (reference sequence). The germline V and J ends were trimmed by 6 bases and 2 bases, with 10 bases remaining between them. The CDR3 is CASSRTGNYGYTF. In DNA form, the CDR3 reads TGTGCCAGCAGCCGAACAGGGAACTATGGCTACACCTTC.

The chain recombines TRBV18 with TRBJ1-1; D possibly corresponds to TRBD1 (5 bases). Germline V gene data show CDR1 as KGHSH and CDR2 as LQKENI. The CDR3 is made up of 13 amino acids. Trimming left V 6 bases short and J 1 base short, with 9 bases between. The CDR3 coding sequence is TGTGCCAGCTCCCTGGGGGAGAACACTGAAGCTTTCTTT. Protein: CASSLGENTEAFF.

This chain connects TRBV10-2 to TRBJ1-5, with D perhaps TRBD1 (6 bases). The germline V gene has CDR1 WSHSY and CDR2 SAAADI. CDR3 size: 15 residues. V was cut by 7 bases and J by 2 bases, with 15 bases left in between. CDR3 sequence: CASMVQGGGNQPQHF. CDR3 nucleotide sequence: TGCGCCAGCATGGTTCAAGGGGGAGGCAATCAGCCCCAGCATTTT.

This chain joins TRBV18 and TRBJ2-5; the D gene is possibly TRBD1 (5 bases). Between the trimmed V and J ends, which lost 2 bases and 2 bases, there was a span of 12 bases. The CDR3 spans 15 residues. Germline CDR1 KGHSH, CDR2 LQKENI. The CDR3 DNA reads TGTGCCAGCTCACCAAGTTCGAGACAGCAAGAGACCCAGTACTTC. This sequence encodes CASSPSSRQQETQYF.

The chain links TRBV18 to TRBJ2-5, with D hard to call. V was trimmed by 3 bases and J by 1 base, leaving 6 bases between them. This CDR3 is built from 13 residues. The V gene's germline CDR1 is KGHSH and CDR2 LQKENI. In nucleotides, the CDR3 is TGTGCCAGCTCACCTTGGAGCCAAGAGACCCAGTACTTC. This codes for CASSPWSQETQYF.